The rows below give T cell receptor beta chains drawn from one sample of a study of CD8+CD57+ T cells in acquired aplastic anemia. TCRdb re-called the reads with MiXCR, one entry per CDR3 protein. This table has about 160,000 distinct CDR3 sequences, 40% to 50% appearing once. The sequenced sample was sorted CD4+, CD8+, or CD8+CD57+ T cells (not recorded which) from PBMCs. Every receptor here comes from a human donor with aplastic anemia. Each CDR3 is given with its conserved first and last residue. A D gene is named only where the DNA matches it firmly. Expanded clones are given a class, and other clones once, few, many or no size at all.

D: NA; V: TRBV7-9; J: TRBJ1-5; size: NA; DNA: TGTGCCAGCAGCGACGTAGCGTTCGAGAAGTCCCAGCATTTT; CDR3: CASSDVAFEKSQHF
D: TRBD2; V: TRBV24-1; J: TRBJ2-5; size: many; DNA: TGTGCCACCAGTGATTCCCGGGGGGGACTAGGTGAGACCCAGTACTTC; CDR3: CATSDSRGGLGETQYF
D: NA; V: TRBV25-1; J: TRBJ2-2; size: NA; DNA: TGTGCCAGCTCTATGCGGACCGGGGAGCTGTTTTTT; CDR3: CASSMRTGELFF
D: NA; V: TRBV20-1; J: TRBJ1-5; size: many; DNA: TGCAGTGCTAGAAAGGGGAATCAGCCCCAGCATTTT; CDR3: CSARKGNQPQHF
D: NA; V: TRBV7-9; J: TRBJ2-5; size: NA; DNA: TGTGCCAGCAGTCCCTCCGGGACCCAGTACTTC; CDR3: CASSPSGTQYF
D: NA; V: TRBV24-1; J: TRBJ2-1; size: NA; DNA: TGTGCCACCAGTGATTCTCGGAGTAGCAGGAGAGTCAACAATGAGCAGTTCTTC; CDR3: CATSDSRSSRRVNNEQFF
D: NA; V: TRBV2; J: TRBJ1-2; size: many; DNA: TGTGCCAGCAGTGAAGCCGGGACCGACGCTAACTATGGCTACACCTTC; CDR3: CASSEAGTDANYGYTF
D: NA; V: TRBV7-9; J: TRBJ1-6; size: few; DNA: TGTGCCAGCAGCTTAGGCCAGAATAATTCACCCCTCCACTTT; CDR3: CASSLGQNNSPLHF
D: NA; V: TRBV19; J: TRBJ1-1; size: NA; DNA: TGTGCCAGTGTTAGGAGGAACACTGAAGCTTTCTTT; CDR3: CASVRRNTEAFF
D: TRBD1; V: TRBV6-1; J: TRBJ2-7; size: NA; DNA: TGTGCCAGCCAAAAGACAACCGGGACAGGAATCGAGCAGTACTTC; CDR3: CASQKTTGTGIEQYF
D: TRBD2; V: TRBV4-2; J: TRBJ2-1; size: NA; DNA: TGTGCCAGCAGCCAAGATCTAGGACTAGCGGAAAACAATGAGCAGTTCTTC; CDR3: CASSQDLGLAENNEQFF
D: NA; V: TRBV5-1; J: TRBJ2-2; size: many; DNA: TGCGCCAGCACGATACTACCGACGGATGCCACCGGGGAGCTGTTTTTT; CDR3: CASTILPTDATGELFF
D: TRBD1; V: TRBV19; J: TRBJ2-6; size: NA; DNA: TGTGCCAGTAGTAGACAGGGGGGGGCCAACGTCCTGACTTTC; CDR3: CASSRQGGANVLTF
D: NA; V: TRBV29-1; J: TRBJ2-5; size: many; DNA: TGCAGCGTTGAAGACCCGGGACATAAATTCCAAGAGACCCAGTACTTC; CDR3: CSVEDPGHKFQETQYF
D: NA; V: TRBV12-3/TRBV12-4; J: TRBJ1-5; size: many; DNA: TGTGCCAGCAGTTTCGGGGATAGCAATCAGCCCCAGCATTTT; CDR3: CASSFGDSNQPQHF
D: NA; V: TRBV24-1; J: TRBJ2-5; size: NA; DNA: TGTGCCACCAGTGATTTGTTTCCGGGGCCTGGAGAGACCCAGTACTTC; CDR3: CATSDLFPGPGETQYF
D: NA; V: TRBV6-1; J: TRBJ2-5; size: many; DNA: TGTGCCAGCAGTCTCGGGCCCAAAGAGACCCAGTACTTC; CDR3: CASSLGPKETQYF
D: NA; V: TRBV19; J: TRBJ1-2; size: NA; DNA: TGTGCCAGTAGTCCCCAGTTTACTGCTGGCTACACCTTC; CDR3: CASSPQFTAGYTF
D: NA; V: TRBV6-5; J: TRBJ1-2; size: many; DNA: TGTGCCAGCAGTTACGGCTATGGCTACACCTTC; CDR3: CASSYGYGYTF
D: TRBD2; V: TRBV7-8; J: TRBJ2-5; size: NA; DNA: TGTGCCAGCAGCTCCTTTGCGGTAGCGGGACGAGAGACCCAGTACTTC; CDR3: CASSSFAVAGRETQYF
D: NA; V: TRBV11-1; J: TRBJ2-1; size: NA; DNA: TGTGCCAGCAGCTTGGTCCGGGGGCAGTTCTTC; CDR3: CASSLVRGQFF
D: TRBD1; V: TRBV12-5; J: TRBJ1-1; size: many; DNA: TGTGCTAGTGGTTCCGAGACAGGGTTCGTAACTGAAGCTTTCTTT; CDR3: CASGSETGFVTEAFF
D: NA; V: TRBV12-3/TRBV12-4; J: TRBJ1-6; size: NA; DNA: TGTGCCAGCAGTTTAGGGACTTATTCACCCCTCCACTTT; CDR3: CASSLGTYSPLHF
D: NA; V: TRBV29-1; J: TRBJ2-3; size: many; DNA: TGCAGCGTTGTCGTGGACCCGGGACCAGGCACAGATACGCAGTATTTT; CDR3: CSVVVDPGPGTDTQYF
D: NA; V: TRBV3-1; J: TRBJ2-7; size: NA; DNA: TGTGCCAGCAGCCCGAATGGAGGGAACAACTACGAGCAGTACTTC; CDR3: CASSPNGGNNYEQYF
D: NA; V: TRBV25-1; J: TRBJ2-7; size: many; DNA: TGTGCCAGCAGCGTTTTACGTCAGGGTAGCGAGCAGTACTTC; CDR3: CASSVLRQGSEQYF
D: NA; V: TRBV30; J: TRBJ2-7; size: NA; DNA: TGTGCCTGGATTATGTTTTCCGTGCAGTACTTC; CDR3: CAWIMFSVQYF
D: NA; V: TRBV24-1; J: TRBJ2-5; size: NA; DNA: TGTGCCACCAGTGTCGGCAGCAATCAGCCCCAGTACTTC; CDR3: CATSVGSNQPQYF
D: TRBD1; V: TRBV20-1; J: TRBJ2-3; size: few; DNA: TGCAGTGCGACAGACAGGGGTGGCACAGATACGCAGTATTTT; CDR3: CSATDRGGTDTQYF
D: NA; V: TRBV12-3/TRBV12-4; J: TRBJ2-2; size: many; DNA: TGTGCCAGCAGCTTATTCGGAGGGGGAGGGGGGGAGCTGTTTTTT; CDR3: CASSLFGGGGGELFF
D: NA; V: TRBV29-1; J: TRBJ2-7; size: many; DNA: TGCAGCGTTATTGGCCCTCCGAGAGGGGATTACGAGCAGTACTTC; CDR3: CSVIGPPRGDYEQYF
D: NA; V: TRBV7-9; J: TRBJ1-2; size: many; DNA: TGTGCCAGCACCAACACAGACTGGGGGGCGCTAGGCTACACCTTC; CDR3: CASTNTDWGALGYTF
D: NA; V: TRBV10-1; J: TRBJ1-1; size: NA; DNA: TGCGCCAGCAGTGAATCCGACAGGAACACTGAAGCTTTCTTT; CDR3: CASSESDRNTEAFF
D: TRBD2; V: TRBV29-1; J: TRBJ2-3; size: NA; DNA: TGCAGCGTTGCCACTAGCGGGTCCTTCGGGGGGGATACGCAGTATTTT; CDR3: CSVATSGSFGGDTQYF
D: TRBD1; V: TRBV19; J: TRBJ2-1; size: NA; DNA: TGTGCCAGTAGTAACCGGGACAGGGGCAACAATGAGCAGTTCTTC; CDR3: CASSNRDRGNNEQFF
D: NA; V: TRBV20-1; J: TRBJ1-6; size: NA; DNA: TGCAGTGCACGAAAGCAGACTCCACCCCTCCACTTT; CDR3: CSARKQTPPLHF
D: NA; V: TRBV30; J: TRBJ2-7; size: NA; DNA: TGTGCCTGGAGTAAAATCTACGAGCAGTACTTC; CDR3: CAWSKIYEQYF
D: TRBD1; V: TRBV14; J: TRBJ2-3; size: NA; DNA: TGTGCCAGCAGCCTTCAACGGGGCAGGGGGACAGATACGCAGTATTTT; CDR3: CASSLQRGRGTDTQYF
D: NA; V: TRBV15; J: TRBJ2-7; size: NA; DNA: TGTGCCACCAGCTTCCGGTTGGGCAACTCCTACGAGCAGTACTTC; CDR3: CATSFRLGNSYEQYF
D: TRBD2; V: TRBV20-1; J: TRBJ2-2; size: NA; DNA: TGCAGTGCTAGGGCACCGGGACTAGACACCGGGGAGCTGTTTTTT; CDR3: CSARAPGLDTGELFF
D: NA; V: TRBV7-9; J: TRBJ2-5; size: NA; DNA: TGTGCCAGCAGCTGGCCCGAGGGGGAGACCCAGTACTTC; CDR3: CASSWPEGETQYF
D: TRBD1; V: TRBV20-1; J: TRBJ1-6; size: few; DNA: TGCAGTGCTAGACGGGGACAGTATAATTCACCCCTCCACTTT; CDR3: CSARRGQYNSPLHF
D: TRBD1; V: TRBV30; J: TRBJ1-6; size: many; DNA: TGTGCCTGGAGTAAAAGGGACAGGGAACATTCACCCCTCCACTTT; CDR3: CAWSKRDREHSPLHF
D: NA; V: TRBV11-1; J: TRBJ2-1; size: NA; DNA: TGTGCCAGCAGCGTCGTTCGTTCCCAGGACGATGAGCAGTTCTTC; CDR3: CASSVVRSQDDEQFF
D: NA; V: TRBV11-2; J: TRBJ2-1; size: many; DNA: TGTGCCAGCAGCTTAGAAACCCGAGGAGCGGGGCAGTTCTTC; CDR3: CASSLETRGAGQFF
D: NA; V: TRBV5-6; J: TRBJ2-3; size: few; DNA: TGTGCCAGCAGCTTGGTCCCGGGGGTCACAGATACGCAGTATTTT; CDR3: CASSLVPGVTDTQYF
D: NA; V: TRBV7-2; J: TRBJ1-2; size: many; DNA: TGTGCCAGCAGCCCTAGAGTCGGGGACTATGGCTACACCTTC; CDR3: CASSPRVGDYGYTF
D: NA; V: TRBV20-1; J: TRBJ1-5; size: NA; DNA: TGCAGTGCTCTCTCCCGTAATTATCTGGAGGGCAATCAGCTCCAGCATTTT; CDR3: CSALSRNYLEGNQLQHF